This T cell receptor (beta chain) was identified in a study of T cells in women clearing cervical HPV infection. The wider study: Controls were women whose single incident HPV16 infection cleared within 12 months without precancer or cancer. Cases' blood sampling followed lesion detection by median approximately 140 days (90 to 200).

Generated by immunoSEQ multiplex PCR, the TCRdb table keeps only in-frame clones and is missing some. This repertoire comprises some 23,000 clones; its ten largest clones make up 2.7%. The sequence derives from a woman between 18 and 69 years old with a cervical HPV16 infection that either progressed to CIN3+ or cleared (not recorded which). Sequencing used blood buffy coat.

The sequenced CDR3 bases are TGTGCCAGCAGTTACCTTGCGTACCAAGAGACC. Encoded protein: CASSYLAYQET. The whole CDR3 sequence is CASSYLAYQETQYF. The V gene is TRBV6-2 or TRBV6-3, the J gene TRBJ2-5; D unresolved. The read gets to within 3 residues of the CDR3 end, and the germline J gene fills in the rest. V was shortened by 2 bases and J by 0 bases, with 7 bases between the two germline ends. CDR1 and CDR2 from the germline V gene are MNHEY and SVGEGT. CDR3 length: 14 amino acids.